This passage covers 9 T cell receptor beta chains from one sample sequenced in a study of T cells in Graves' hyperthyroidism and ophthalmopathy. Regions amplified from RNA transcripts were the TCR beta CDR3 regions. TCR CDR3 underwent first-round RT-PCR with the HTBI primer set. TCRdb ran MiXCR on the multiplex PCR reads and lists one entry per CDR3 protein. This table holds hundreds of thousands of distinct CDR3 sequences, more than 13% found once. Sequenced material: blood. These receptors all stem from a woman in her 30s with Graves' hyperthyroidism.

This clonotype was detected a few times. V and J are TRBV20-1 and TRBJ1-5; weak D call: TRBD1 (6 bases). The CDR3 sequence is 16 residues long. The V gene's germline CDR1 is DFQATT and CDR2 SNEGSKA (reference sequence). V lost 6 bases to trimming and J lost 0 bases, with 18 bases between them. CDR3 region: CSARLTGTSSNQPQHF. CDR3 bases: TGCAGTGCCCGACTTACGGGGACAAGTAGCAATCAGCCCCAGCATTTT.

This clonotype was seen many times. This rearrangement joins TRBV7-2 to TRBJ2-1; D ambiguous. The CDR3 extends over 16 amino acids. The V and J ends lost 0 bases and 0 bases respectively, with 9 bases between them. The germline gives CDR1 SGHTA, CDR2 FQGNSA. The CDR3: CASSLAATSSYNEQFF. The CDR3 DNA follows: TGTGCCAGCAGCTTAGCTGCTACCAGCTCCTACAATGAGCAGTTCTTC.

This clonotype was seen more than once but under ten times. The rearrangement links TRBV5-1 to TRBJ1-1; no clear D gene. The CDR3 is 14 amino acids. CDR1 is SGHRS and CDR2 is YFSETQ in the germline V gene. The V end was cut by 1 base, the J end by 1 base, with 8 bases between. CDR3 DNA: TGCGCCAGCAGCTTGTTGACTGCGAACACTGAAGCTTTCTTT. It yields the protein CASSLLTANTEAFF.

This clonotype was counted many times. The genes are TRBV20-1 and TRBJ2-7; TRBD1 might be the D (6 bases). V gave up 5 bases and J gave up 6 bases, with 20 bases separating them. The CDR3 has 14 residues. Germline lookup yields CDR1 DFQATT and CDR2 SNEGSKA (reference sequence). The CDR3: CSAQQGPSFPEQYF. In DNA form, the CDR3 reads TGCAGTGCTCAACAGGGTCCTAGTTTCCCCGAGCAGTACTTC.

The chain joins TRBV19 to TRBJ1-5; TRBD1 might be the D (6 bases). This CDR3 contains 14 residues. Germline CDR1 and CDR2: LNHDA and SQIVND (reference sequence). Trimming cost V 9 bases and J 1 base, with 13 bases left between them. This CDR3 reads CASTGIGSNQPQHF. As DNA, the CDR3 is TGTGCCAGCACAGGGATAGGGAGCAATCAGCCCCAGCATTTT.

This clonotype was recorded many times. The chain joins TRBV7-8 to TRBJ2-3; D uncertain. The V gene's germline CDR1 is SGHVS and CDR2 FQNEAQ. The CDR3 covers 14 residues. Trimming took off 1 base at V and 4 bases at J, with 9 bases between the two ends. In nucleotides, the CDR3 is TGTGCCAGCAGCTTAGAATATCTAGCAGATACGCAGTATTTT. Protein product: CASSLEYLADTQYF.

In this sample, this clonotype turned up many times. This chain links TRBV30 with TRBJ2-7; 12 bases map to TRBD1. Germline trimming cut 1 base from V and 5 bases from J; bases unmatched to any gene: 6. Germline V gene sequence: CDR1 GTSNPN, CDR2 SVGIG (reference sequence). There are 15 residues in the CDR3. The CDR3 sequence is CAWSGGQGAGDEQYF. CDR3 in DNA: TGTGCCTGGAGTGGGGGACAGGGGGCTGGAGACGAGCAGTACTTC.

The chain's CDR3 is CAISERQPDTQYF. In DNA form, the CDR3 reads TGTGCCATCAGTGAGAGACAGCCAGATACGCAGTATTTT. V gene TRBV10-3 combines with J gene TRBJ2-3; a weak D match, TRBD1 (5 bases). The germline V gene has CDR1 ENHRY and CDR2 SYGVKD. Trimming removed 2 bases at V and 4 bases at J, with 7 bases between. This CDR3 region has 13 residues.

The rearrangement joins TRBV5-4 to TRBJ2-1, with 11 bases identical to TRBD2. This CDR3 contains 15 residues. Trimming removed 6 bases from V and 8 bases from J; junction bases left unmatched: 10. Germline CDR1 SGHNT, CDR2 YYREEE (reference sequence). For the CDR3, the DNA is TGTGCCAGCACCTTAAGACTAGCGGGAAGCTATGAGCAGTTCTTC. Its translation is CASTLRLAGSYEQFF.